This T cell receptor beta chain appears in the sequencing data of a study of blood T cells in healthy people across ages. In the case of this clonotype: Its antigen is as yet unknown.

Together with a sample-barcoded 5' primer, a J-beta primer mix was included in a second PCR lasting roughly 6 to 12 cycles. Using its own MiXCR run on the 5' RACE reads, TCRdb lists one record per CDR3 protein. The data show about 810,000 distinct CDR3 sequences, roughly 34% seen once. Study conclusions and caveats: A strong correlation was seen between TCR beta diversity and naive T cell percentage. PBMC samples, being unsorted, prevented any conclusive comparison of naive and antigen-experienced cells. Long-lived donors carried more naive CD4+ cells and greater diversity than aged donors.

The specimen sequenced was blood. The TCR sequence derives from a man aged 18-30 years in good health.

Written as DNA, the CDR3 is TGCAGCGTTGAAGATGGGCACAATGAGCAGTACTTC. Protein product: CSVEDGHNEQYF. This rearrangement joins TRBV29-1 to TRBJ2-5; no reliable D call. Germline V lookup: CDR1 SQVTM, CDR2 ANQGSEA. With 0 bases removed from V and 11 bases from J, the gap between germline ends came to 13 bases. The CDR3 totals 12 residues.